The rows below give T cell receptor beta chains drawn from one sample of a study of T-cell memory formation after mild COVID-19. One entry per CDR3 protein, called by TCRdb with MiXCR from the 5' RACE reads. Of approximately 12,000 distinct CDR3 sequences listed, 13% to 15% are singletons. The specimen was PBMCs or a T cell subset sorted from them (not recorded which). The origin of the receptors is a man aged 18 to 29 who had mild COVID-19 (a few samples of this study predate the infection). Cell type and time point are not known. Both conserved end residues are part of each CDR3. Fields, in order: V gene, J gene, clone size, D gene, CDR3 DNA, CDR3 protein. D genes are given only for firm matches. Not all rows give a size; the values are once, few, many and, for expanded clones, a class.

>TRBV29-1|TRBJ2-7|many|NA
TGCAGCGTTGCCGCCAGAACGTACGAGCAGTACTTC
CSVAARTYEQYF
>TRBV7-6|TRBJ2-1|many|TRBD1
TGTGCCAGCAGACCAGGGGGCGGGGATGAGCAGTTCTTC
CASRPGGGDEQFF
>TRBV7-6|TRBJ2-1|few|TRBD2
TGTGCCAGCAGCGGACTAGCGGGGTCCTACAATGAGCAGTTCTTC
CASSGLAGSYNEQFF
>TRBV6-5|TRBJ2-7|NA|NA
TGTGCCAGCAGTTACACTCCCGGGACTCAAACGCAGTACTTC
CASSYTPGTQTQYF
>TRBV6-5|TRBJ1-6|many|TRBD1
TGTGCCAGCAGTCCCGGGACAGGGGTCAATTCACCCCTCCACTTT
CASSPGTGVNSPLHF
>TRBV5-1|TRBJ2-7|NA|NA
TGCGCCAGCAGCTTGGAAGTGACAACCTACGAGCAGTACTTC
CASSLEVTTYEQYF
>TRBV11-2|TRBJ2-3|few|NA
TGTGCCAGCAGCTTAGACAGCCGCACAGATACGCAGTATTTT
CASSLDSRTDTQYF
>TRBV7-2|TRBJ1-2|NA|NA
TGTGCCAGCAGCTTTGGTGACGGGACCTATGGCTACACCTTC
CASSFGDGTYGYTF
>TRBV7-2|TRBJ1-1|many|NA
TGTGCCAGCAGCCTATCTTTCCGGGCGCGGAACACTGAAGCTTTCTTT
CASSLSFRARNTEAFF
>TRBV6-5|TRBJ2-3|many|NA
TGTGCCAGCAGTTACCTAGTCGGGTATACGCAGTATTTT
CASSYLVGYTQYF
>TRBV5-1|TRBJ2-1|many|TRBD2
TGCGCCAGCAGCTTGTATAGCGGGGAAGGGGGAAATGAGCAGTTCTTC
CASSLYSGEGGNEQFF
>TRBV27|TRBJ2-3|many|NA
TGTGCCAGCAGTTTATGGCCAGCAGTCGATACGCAGTATTTT
CASSLWPAVDTQYF
>TRBV7-9|TRBJ2-7|many|NA
TGTGCCAGCAGCTTAATCGGGTCGGGGGACTCCTACGAGCAGTACTTC
CASSLIGSGDSYEQYF
>TRBV7-3|TRBJ2-5|many|NA
TGTGCCAGCAGCTTATTAGCGGAAGAGACCCAGTACTTC
CASSLLAEETQYF
>TRBV20-1|TRBJ2-3|NA|TRBD2
TGCAGTGCTAGAGATACAAGGCCAGCGGGGAGTCTAAGCACAGATACGCAGTATTTT
CSARDTRPAGSLSTDTQYF
>TRBV4-3|TRBJ1-1|NA|NA
TGCGCCAGCAGGATTACTCTGGTCGTCCCAATTCGAAAAGCTTTCTTT
CASRITLVVPIRKAFF
>TRBV10-2|TRBJ1-2|NA|NA
TGCGCCAGCAAACGAGGCGGCGGTGGCTACACCTTC
CASKRGGGGYTF
>TRBV7-3|TRBJ1-1|many|NA
TGTGCCAGCAGCCCCACCTTGATGGGGGAGGACACTGAAGCTTTCTTT
CASSPTLMGEDTEAFF
>TRBV12-3/TRBV12-4|TRBJ1-5|few|NA
TGTGCCAGCACCGAGGGCGGGCAGCCCCAGCATTTT
CASTEGGQPQHF
>TRBV4-1|TRBJ1-3|many|NA
TGCGCCAGCAGCCAAGGGGGACCTGCTGGAAACACCATATATTTT
CASSQGGPAGNTIYF
>TRBV20-1|TRBJ2-5|NA|NA
TGCAGTGCTGGATCGCAGTGGGGGTACCAAGAGACCCAGTACTTC
CSAGSQWGYQETQYF
>TRBV4-3|TRBJ2-1|many|NA
TGCGCCAGCAGCCAAGAGCCGGGGCGGCTTTACAATGAGCAGTTCTTC
CASSQEPGRLYNEQFF
>TRBV11-1|TRBJ2-1|many|TRBD1
TGTGCCAGCAGCTCCCGGGACAGGAGAACCTACAATGAGCAGTTCTTC
CASSSRDRRTYNEQFF
>TRBV7-2|TRBJ2-1|many|TRBD1
TGTGCCGCCCGGACAGGGCCCTACAATGAGCAGTTCTTC
CAARTGPYNEQFF
>TRBV20-1|TRBJ1-4|many|TRBD1
TGCAGTGCTAGAAAAGACAGGGTCGGTTCGAGGGCTAATGAAAAACTGTTTTTT
CSARKDRVGSRANEKLFF
>TRBV11-3|TRBJ1-2|NA|NA
TGTGCCAGCAGCGCCGGGATGGACTATGGCTACACCTTC
CASSAGMDYGYTF
>TRBV7-9|TRBJ1-6|many|NA
TGTGCCAGCAGCTTACAGGGGAATTCACCCCTCCACTTT
CASSLQGNSPLHF